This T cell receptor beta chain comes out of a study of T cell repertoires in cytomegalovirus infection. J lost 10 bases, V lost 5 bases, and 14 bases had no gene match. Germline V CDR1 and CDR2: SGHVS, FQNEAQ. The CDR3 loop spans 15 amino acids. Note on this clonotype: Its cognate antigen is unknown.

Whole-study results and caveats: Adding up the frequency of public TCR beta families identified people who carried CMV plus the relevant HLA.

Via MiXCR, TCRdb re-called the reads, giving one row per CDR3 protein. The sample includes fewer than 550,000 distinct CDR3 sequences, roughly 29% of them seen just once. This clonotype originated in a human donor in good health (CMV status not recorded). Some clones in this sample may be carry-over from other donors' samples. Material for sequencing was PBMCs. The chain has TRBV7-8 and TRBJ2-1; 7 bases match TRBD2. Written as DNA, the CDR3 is TGTGCCAGCAGCGCTTCTAGCGGAAGGCTGGGAGAGCAGTTCTTC. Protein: CASSASSGRLGEQFF.